The next 5 T cell receptor beta chains were all read from a single sample in a study of blood T cells in healthy people across ages. Primers used in a second PCR of about 6 to 11 cycles were a sample-barcoded 5' primer and a J-beta primer mix. Each CDR3 protein gets one entry after TCRdb re-called the 5' RACE reads with MiXCR. The sample includes roughly 1.7 million distinct CDR3 sequences, 34% of them seen just once. The sample was blood. The receptors originated from a woman between 25 and 40 years old in good health.

This clonotype was observed at least ten times. The V gene is TRBV4-1, the J gene TRBJ2-5; possible D gene TRBD1, 5 bases. Germline CDR1 MGHRA, CDR2 YSYEKL. Trimming removed 0 bases at V and 5 bases at J, with 16 bases between. The CDR3 is made up of 16 amino acids. CDR3 DNA: TGCGCCAGCAGCCAAGATGGGGCAGCCCGGTTCGAGACCCAGTACTTC. It translates to CASSQDGAARFETQYF.

Comments on this clonotype: A read error may be the cause here, since a much bigger clone is one base away. The genes are TRBV29-1 and TRBJ2-5; perhaps D is TRBD1 or TRBD2 (5 bases each). Per germline, CDR1 SQVTM and CDR2 ANQGSEA. CDR3 length: 14 residues. V was pared by 5 bases and J by 4 bases, with 17 bases between. CDR3 protein: CSVLAGSLGETQYF. The CDR3, as DNA: TGCAGCGTTTTGGCAGGGAGCTTGGGAGAGACCCAGTACTTC.

The rearrangement joins TRBV29-1 to TRBJ1-1; D not certain. In germline, CDR1 is SQVTM, CDR2 ANQGSEA. The CDR3 is 11 amino acids. The V end was cut by 4 bases, the J end by 5 bases, with 8 bases between. CDR3 in amino acids: CSVVDDTEAFF. CDR3 DNA sequence: TGCAGCGTTGTGGACGATACTGAAGCTTTCTTT.

The chain links TRBV12-3 or TRBV12-4 to TRBJ1-3; the D is unclear. Trimming took 5 bases from V and 0 from J, leaving 11 bases between them. CDR3 length: 15 amino acids. CDR3 bases: TGTGCCAGCAGTCCCCGTCGGCCCTCTGGAAACACCATATATTTT. It yields the protein CASSPRRPSGNTIYF.

The chain links TRBV10-3 to TRBJ1-1; 8 nucleotides align to TRBD1. V trimming: 7 bases; J trimming: 3 bases; junction bases outside the gene matches: 4. Germline lookup yields CDR1 ENHRY and CDR2 SYGVKD. The CDR3 runs 13 residues. In DNA form, the CDR3 reads TGTGCCATCATGGAGGACAGGGACACTGAAGCTTTCTTT. This sequence encodes CAIMEDRDTEAFF.